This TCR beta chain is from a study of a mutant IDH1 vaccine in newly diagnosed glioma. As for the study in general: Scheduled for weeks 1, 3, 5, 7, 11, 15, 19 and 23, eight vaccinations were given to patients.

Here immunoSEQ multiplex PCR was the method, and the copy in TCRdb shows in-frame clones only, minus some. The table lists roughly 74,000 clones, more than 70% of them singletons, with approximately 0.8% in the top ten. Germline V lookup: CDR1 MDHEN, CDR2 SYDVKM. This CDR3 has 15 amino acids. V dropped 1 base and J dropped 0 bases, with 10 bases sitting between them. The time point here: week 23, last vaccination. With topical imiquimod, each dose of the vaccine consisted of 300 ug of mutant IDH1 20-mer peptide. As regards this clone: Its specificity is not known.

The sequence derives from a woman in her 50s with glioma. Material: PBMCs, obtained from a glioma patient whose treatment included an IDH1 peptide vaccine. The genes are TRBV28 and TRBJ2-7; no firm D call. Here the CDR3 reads CASSLSLGFSYEQYF. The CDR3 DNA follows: TGTGCCAGCAGTTTATCCCTGGGATTCTCCTACGAGCAGTACTTC.